This TCR beta chain was recorded in a study of blood T cells in healthy people across ages. This clonotype was observed a single time. Per germline, CDR1 MNHEY and CDR2 SMNVEV (reference sequence). Trimming pared 8 bases from V and 10 bases from J, leaving 23 bases between. This CDR3 contains 14 residues. Using a J-beta primer mix together with a sample-barcoded 5' primer, a second PCR was run for about 7 to 12 cycles. Each cDNA molecule carried a tag from a template-switch adaptor that contained 12 random nucleotides. TCRdb re-derived calls from the 5' RACE reads in MiXCR, one entry per CDR3 protein. Of 600,000 to 1,000,000 distinct CDR3 sequences in the sample, just under 25% were seen once. Another study also made use of these data, one on T cells of mothers and their children. From that report: Input to cDNA synthesis comprised all extracted RNA, at a ratio of around 1.4 ug per 15 ul.

Sample: blood. The clonotype originates from a boy aged 5-17 years in good health. This chain connects TRBV27 to TRBJ2-5; a weak D match, TRBD2 (6 bases). DNA of the CDR3: TGTGCCAGCGGGCGGGACGGGCTACGGTGGATCCAGTACTTC. Its protein is CASGRDGLRWIQYF.